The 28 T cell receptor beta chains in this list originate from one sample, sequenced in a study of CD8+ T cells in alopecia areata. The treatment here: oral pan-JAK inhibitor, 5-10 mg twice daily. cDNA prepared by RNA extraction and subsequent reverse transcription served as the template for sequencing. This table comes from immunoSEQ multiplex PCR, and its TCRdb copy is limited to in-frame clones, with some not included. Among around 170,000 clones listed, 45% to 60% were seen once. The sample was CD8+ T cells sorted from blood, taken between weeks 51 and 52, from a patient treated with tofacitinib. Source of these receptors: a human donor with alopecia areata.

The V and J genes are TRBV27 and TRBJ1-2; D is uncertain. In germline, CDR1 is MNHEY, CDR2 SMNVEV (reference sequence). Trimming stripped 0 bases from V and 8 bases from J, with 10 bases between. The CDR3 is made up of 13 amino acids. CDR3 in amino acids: CASSLSPLLGYTF. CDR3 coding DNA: TGTGCCAGCAGTTTATCTCCTCTGTTAGGCTACACCTTC.

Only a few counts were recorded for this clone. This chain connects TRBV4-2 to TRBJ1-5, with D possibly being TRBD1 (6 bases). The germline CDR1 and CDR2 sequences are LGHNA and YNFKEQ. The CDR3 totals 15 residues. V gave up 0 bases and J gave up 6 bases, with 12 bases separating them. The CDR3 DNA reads TGTGCCAGCAGCCAAGACGGAACAGGGTTTCAGCCCCAGCATTTT. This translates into CASSQDGTGFQPQHF.

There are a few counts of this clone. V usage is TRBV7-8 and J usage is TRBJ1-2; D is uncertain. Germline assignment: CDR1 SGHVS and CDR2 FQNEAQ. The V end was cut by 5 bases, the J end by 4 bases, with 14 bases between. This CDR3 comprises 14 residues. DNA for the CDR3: TGTGCCAGCAGCAGCGAGGGATTGGGCTATGGCTACACCTTC. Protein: CASSSEGLGYGYTF.

CDR3 sequence reads: CASSLAGGEETQYF. CDR3 DNA sequence: TGTGCCAGCAGCTTGGCGGGGGGCGAAGAGACCCAGTACTTC. The chain carries TRBV5-6 and TRBJ2-5, with D perhaps TRBD2 (7 bases). CDR3 length: 14 residues. V was cut by 0 bases and J by 3 bases, with 9 bases left in between. CDR1 is SGHDT and CDR2 is YYEEEE in the germline V gene. Looking up the rest from reference TRBV5-6 and TRBJ2-5 gives the full variable domain: DAGVTQSPTHLIKTRGQQVTLRCSPKSGHDTVSWYQQALGQGPQFIFQYYEEEERQRGNFPDRFSGHQFPNYSSELNVNALLLGDSALYLCASSLAGGEETQYFGPGTRLLVL.

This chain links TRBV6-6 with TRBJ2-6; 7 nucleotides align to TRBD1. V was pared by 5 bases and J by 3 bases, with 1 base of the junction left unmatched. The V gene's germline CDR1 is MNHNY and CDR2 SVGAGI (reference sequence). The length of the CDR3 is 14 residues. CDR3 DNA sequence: TGTGCCAGCAGTACAGGGGTTGGGGCCAACGTCCTGACTTTC. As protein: CASSTGVGANVLTF.

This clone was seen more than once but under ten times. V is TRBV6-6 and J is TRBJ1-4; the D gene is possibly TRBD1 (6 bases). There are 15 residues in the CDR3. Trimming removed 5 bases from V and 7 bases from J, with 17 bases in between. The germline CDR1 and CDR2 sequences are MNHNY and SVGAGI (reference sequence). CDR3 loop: CASSPVTGGFEKLFF. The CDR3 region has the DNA TGTGCCAGCAGTCCAGTGACAGGAGGTTTTGAAAAACTGTTTTTT.

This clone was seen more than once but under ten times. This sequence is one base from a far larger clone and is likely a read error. The CDR3 nucleotides are TGTGCCAGCAGTGAGGAGAGCAATCAGCCCCAGCATTTT. It specifies CASSEESNQPQHF. This sequence joins TRBV25-1 and TRBJ1-5; D gene uncertain. The germline V gene has CDR1 MGHDK and CDR2 SYGVNS. This CDR3 has 13 residues. V gave up 3 bases and J gave up 1 base, with 4 bases separating them. The full variable domain, completed using reference TRBV25-1 and TRBJ1-5, is EADIYQTPRYLVIGTGKKITLECSQTMGHDKMYWYQQDPGMELHLIHYSYGVNSTEKGDLSSESTVSRIRTEHFPLTLESARPSHTSQYLCASSEESNQPQHFGDGTRLSIL.

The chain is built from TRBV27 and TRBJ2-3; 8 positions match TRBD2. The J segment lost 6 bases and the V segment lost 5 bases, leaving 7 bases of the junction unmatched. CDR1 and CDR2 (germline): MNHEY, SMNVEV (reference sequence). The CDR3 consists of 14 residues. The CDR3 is CASSPRGGEDTQYF. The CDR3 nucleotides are TGTGCCAGCAGTCCTCGGGGGGGCGAGGATACGCAGTATTTT.

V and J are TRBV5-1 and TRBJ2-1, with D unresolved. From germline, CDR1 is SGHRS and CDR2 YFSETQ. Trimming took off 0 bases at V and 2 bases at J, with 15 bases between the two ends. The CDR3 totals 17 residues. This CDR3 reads CASSLEGPAPPYNEQFF. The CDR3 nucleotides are TGCGCCAGCAGCTTGGAAGGTCCGGCGCCTCCCTACAATGAGCAGTTCTTC.

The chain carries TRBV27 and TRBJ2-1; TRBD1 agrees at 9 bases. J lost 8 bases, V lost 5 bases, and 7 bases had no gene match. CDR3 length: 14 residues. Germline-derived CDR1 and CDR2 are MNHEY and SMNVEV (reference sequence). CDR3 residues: CASSGSTGGHEQFF. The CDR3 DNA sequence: TGTGCCAGCAGTGGATCGACAGGGGGTCATGAGCAGTTCTTC.

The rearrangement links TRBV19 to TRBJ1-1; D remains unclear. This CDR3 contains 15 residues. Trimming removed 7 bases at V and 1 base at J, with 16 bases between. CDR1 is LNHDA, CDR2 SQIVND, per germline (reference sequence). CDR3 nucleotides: TGTGCCAGTAACCTCGCCAAAGCTGGGAACACTGAAGCTTTCTTT. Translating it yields CASNLAKAGNTEAFF.

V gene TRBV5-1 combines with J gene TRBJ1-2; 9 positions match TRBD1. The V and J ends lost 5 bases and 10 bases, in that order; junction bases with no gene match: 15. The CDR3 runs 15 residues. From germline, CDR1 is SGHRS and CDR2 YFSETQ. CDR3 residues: CASSWAEGQGPDYTF. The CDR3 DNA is TGCGCCAGCAGTTGGGCGGAGGGACAGGGTCCAGACTACACCTTC.

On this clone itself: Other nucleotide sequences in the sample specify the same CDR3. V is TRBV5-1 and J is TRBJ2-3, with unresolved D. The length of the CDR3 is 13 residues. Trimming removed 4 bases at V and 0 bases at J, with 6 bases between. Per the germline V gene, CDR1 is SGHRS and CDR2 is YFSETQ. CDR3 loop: CASSVDSTDTQYF. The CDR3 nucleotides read TGCGCCAGCAGCGTCGACAGCACAGATACGCAGTATTTT.

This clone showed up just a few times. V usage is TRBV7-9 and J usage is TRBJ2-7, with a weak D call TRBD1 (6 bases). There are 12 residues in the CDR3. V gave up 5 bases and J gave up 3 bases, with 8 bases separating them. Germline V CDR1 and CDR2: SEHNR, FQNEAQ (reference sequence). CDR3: CASSTDSYEQYF. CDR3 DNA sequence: TGTGCCAGCAGCACGGACAGCTACGAGCAGTACTTC. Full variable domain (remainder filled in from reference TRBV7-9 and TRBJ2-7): DTGVSQNPRHKITKRGQNVTFRCDPISEHNRLYWYRQTLGQGPEFLTYFQNEAQLEKSRLLSDRFSAERPKGSFSTLEIQRTEQGDSAMYLCASSTDSYEQYFGPGTRLTVT.

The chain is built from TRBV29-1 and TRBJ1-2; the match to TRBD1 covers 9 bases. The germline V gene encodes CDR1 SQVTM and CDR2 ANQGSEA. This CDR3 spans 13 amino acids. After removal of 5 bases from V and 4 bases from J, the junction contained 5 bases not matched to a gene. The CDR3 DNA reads TGCAGCGTTACAGGGGGCCTGAGCTATGGCTACACCTTC. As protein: CSVTGGLSYGYTF.

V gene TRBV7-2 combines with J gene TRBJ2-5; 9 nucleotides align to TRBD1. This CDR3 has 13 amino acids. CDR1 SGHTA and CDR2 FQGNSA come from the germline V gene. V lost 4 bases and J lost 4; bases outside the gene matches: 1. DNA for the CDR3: TGTGCCAGCAGCTGGACAGGGGTAGAGACCCAGTACTTC. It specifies CASSWTGVETQYF. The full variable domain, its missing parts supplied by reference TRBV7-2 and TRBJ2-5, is GAGVSQSPSNKVTEKGKDVELRCDPISGHTALYWYRQSLGQGLEFLIYFQGNSAPDKSGLPSDRFSAERTGGSVSTLTIQRTQQEDSAVYLCASSWTGVETQYFGPGTRLLVL.

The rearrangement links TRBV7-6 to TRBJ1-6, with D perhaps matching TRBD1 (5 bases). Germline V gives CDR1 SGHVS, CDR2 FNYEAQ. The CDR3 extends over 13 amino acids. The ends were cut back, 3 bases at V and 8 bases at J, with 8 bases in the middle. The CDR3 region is CASSLGGDSPLHF. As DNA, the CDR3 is TGTGCCAGCAGCTTGGGGGGTGATTCACCCCTCCACTTT.

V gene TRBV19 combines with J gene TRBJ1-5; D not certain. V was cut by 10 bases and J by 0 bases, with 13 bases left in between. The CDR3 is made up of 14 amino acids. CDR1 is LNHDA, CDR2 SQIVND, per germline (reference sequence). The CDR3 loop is CATSRRDSNQPQHF. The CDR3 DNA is TGTGCCACCTCTCGACGGGATAGCAATCAGCCCCAGCATTTT.

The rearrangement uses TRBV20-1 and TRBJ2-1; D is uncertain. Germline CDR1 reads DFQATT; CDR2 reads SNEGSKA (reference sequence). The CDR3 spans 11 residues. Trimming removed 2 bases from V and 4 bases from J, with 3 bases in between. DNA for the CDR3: TGCAGTGCTAGACCGTACAATGAGCAGTTCTTC. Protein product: CSARPYNEQFF.

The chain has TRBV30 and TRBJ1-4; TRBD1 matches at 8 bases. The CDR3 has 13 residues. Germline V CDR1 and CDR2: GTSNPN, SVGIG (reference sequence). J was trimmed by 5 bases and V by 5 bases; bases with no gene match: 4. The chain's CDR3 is CAWDRGRNEKLFF. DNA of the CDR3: TGTGCCTGGGACAGGGGACGGAATGAAAAACTGTTTTTT.

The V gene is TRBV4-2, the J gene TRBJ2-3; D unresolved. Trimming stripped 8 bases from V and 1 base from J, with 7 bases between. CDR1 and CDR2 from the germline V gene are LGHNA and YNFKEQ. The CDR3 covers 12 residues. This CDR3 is CASSGGTDTQYF. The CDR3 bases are TGTGCCAGCTCTGGGGGCACAGATACGCAGTATTTT.

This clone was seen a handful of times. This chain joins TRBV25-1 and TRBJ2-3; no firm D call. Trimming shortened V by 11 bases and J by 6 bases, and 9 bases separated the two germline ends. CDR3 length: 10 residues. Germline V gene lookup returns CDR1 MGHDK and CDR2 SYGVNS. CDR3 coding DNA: TGTGCCTCATGGCTTGATACGCAGTATTTT. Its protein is CASWLDTQYF. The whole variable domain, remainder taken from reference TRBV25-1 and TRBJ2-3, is EADIYQTPRYLVIGTGKKITLECSQTMGHDKMYWYQQDPGMELHLIHYSYGVNSTEKGDLSSESTVSRIRTEHFPLTLESARPSHTSQYLCASWLDTQYFGPGTRLTVL.

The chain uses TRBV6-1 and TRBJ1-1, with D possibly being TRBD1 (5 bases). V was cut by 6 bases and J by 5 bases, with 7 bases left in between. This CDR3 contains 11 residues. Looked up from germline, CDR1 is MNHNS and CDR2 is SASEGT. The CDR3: CASRRTTEAFF. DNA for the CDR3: TGTGCCAGCAGGAGGACAACTGAAGCTTTCTTT.

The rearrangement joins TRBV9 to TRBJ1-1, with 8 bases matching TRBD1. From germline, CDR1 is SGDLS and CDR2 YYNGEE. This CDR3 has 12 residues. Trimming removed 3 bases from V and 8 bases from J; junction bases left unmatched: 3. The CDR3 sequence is CASSGQGSEAFF. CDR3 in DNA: TGTGCCAGCAGCGGACAGGGGTCCGAAGCTTTCTTT.

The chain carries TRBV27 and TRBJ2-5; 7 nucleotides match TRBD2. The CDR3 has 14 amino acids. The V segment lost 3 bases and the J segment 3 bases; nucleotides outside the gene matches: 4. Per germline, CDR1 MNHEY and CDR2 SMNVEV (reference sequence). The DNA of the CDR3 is TGTGCCAGCAGTTTTGACCGGGGGGAAGAGACCCAGTACTTC. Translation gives CASSFDRGEETQYF.

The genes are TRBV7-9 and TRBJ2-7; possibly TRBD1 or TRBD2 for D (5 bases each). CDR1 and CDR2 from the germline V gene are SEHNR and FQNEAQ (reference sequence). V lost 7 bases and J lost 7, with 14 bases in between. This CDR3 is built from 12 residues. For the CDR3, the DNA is TGTGCCAGCACCAGGGAGTCGGGGGAGCAGTACTTC. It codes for CASTRESGEQYF.

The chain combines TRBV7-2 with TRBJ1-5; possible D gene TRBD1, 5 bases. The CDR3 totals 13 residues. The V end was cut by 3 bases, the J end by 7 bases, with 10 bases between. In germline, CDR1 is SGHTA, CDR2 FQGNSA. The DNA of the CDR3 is TGTGCCAGCAGCTTTAAGACAGACCAGCCCCAGCATTTT. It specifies CASSFKTDQPQHF.

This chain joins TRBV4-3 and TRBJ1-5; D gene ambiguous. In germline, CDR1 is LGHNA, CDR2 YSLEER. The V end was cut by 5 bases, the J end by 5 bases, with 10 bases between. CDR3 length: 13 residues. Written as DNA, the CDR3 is TGCGCCAGCAGCTTACGGCTATATCAGCCCCAGCATTTT. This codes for CASSLRLYQPQHF.